Below, one T cell receptor (beta chain) is given with its context. Antigen unknown. UMI labels and 5' RACE were used to prepare the TRB cDNA libraries. TCRdb reprocessed the 5' RACE reads and reports one entry per CDR3 protein, with no DNA. The sample includes 95,000 to 100,000 distinct CDR3 sequences. This specimen belongs to a study of CXCR3-negative and CXCR3-positive naive CD8 T cells. Overall study results and limits: Surface CD5 looked about the same in the naive subsets, so the authors worked out TCR strength from TRB CDR3 properties. CXCR3-expressing naive cells carried TRB CDR3s more hydrophobic than those of CXCR3-negative naive cells. Memory cells differed in TRBV-TRBJ usage, but naive CXCR3-negative and CXCR3-positive cells had similar usage. Memory CD8+ cells showed much lower diversity, while both naive subsets displayed comparably high diversity.

Sequenced material: naive CXCR3+ CD8+ T cells from blood. Stated subset: CD45RO-CCR7+CD27+CD95- naive CD8+ T cells expressing CXCR3 (TNR3+). This receptor was obtained from a human donor in good health. Some clones in this sample may be carry-over from other donors' samples.

The CDR3 loop reads CASRKGGGTDTQYF. The V and J genes are TRBV7-2 and TRBJ2-3; there is no DNA to check the TCRdb D call of TRBD1. From germline, CDR1 is SGHTA and CDR2 FQGNSA. The CDR3 has 14 residues.